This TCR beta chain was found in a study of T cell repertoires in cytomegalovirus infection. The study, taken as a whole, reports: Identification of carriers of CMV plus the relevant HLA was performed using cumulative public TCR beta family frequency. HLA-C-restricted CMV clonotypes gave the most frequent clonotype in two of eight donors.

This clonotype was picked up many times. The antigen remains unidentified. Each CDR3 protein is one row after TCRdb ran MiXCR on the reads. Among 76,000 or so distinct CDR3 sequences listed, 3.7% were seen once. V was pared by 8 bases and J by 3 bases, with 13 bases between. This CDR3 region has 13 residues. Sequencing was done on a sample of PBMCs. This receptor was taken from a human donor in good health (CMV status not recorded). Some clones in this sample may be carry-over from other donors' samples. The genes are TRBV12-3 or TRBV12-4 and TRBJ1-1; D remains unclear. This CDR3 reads CASAARRDTEAFF. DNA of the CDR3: TGTGCCAGCGCAGCTCGGCGCGACACTGAAGCTTTCTTT.